This TCR beta chain is from a study of shared clonotypes between healthy human individuals. At the level of the study: CD4 naive and memory got three plates each, CD8 naive two, CD8 memory one.

Germline V gene data show CDR1 as SGHDT and CDR2 as YYEEEE. The CDR3 spans 14 residues. Deletions cut 1 base from V and 7 bases from J, with 11 bases between. Some clones are missing from TCRdb's copy, which holds only in-frame ones; the method was immunoSEQ multiplex PCR. The data hold 1.4 million to 1.5 million clones, with roughly 96% observed a single time. This clonotype was obtained from a man aged 30 to 45 in good health. This chain links TRBV5-6 with TRBJ2-2; tentative D call: TRBD1 (5 bases). Sequenced sample: naive CD4+ T cells sorted from blood. Subset indicated: CD45RA+ positively selected. CDR3 region: CASSLSGLGGELFF. The CDR3 DNA is TGTGCCAGCAGCTTGTCAGGGCTGGGCGGGGAGCTGTTTTTT.